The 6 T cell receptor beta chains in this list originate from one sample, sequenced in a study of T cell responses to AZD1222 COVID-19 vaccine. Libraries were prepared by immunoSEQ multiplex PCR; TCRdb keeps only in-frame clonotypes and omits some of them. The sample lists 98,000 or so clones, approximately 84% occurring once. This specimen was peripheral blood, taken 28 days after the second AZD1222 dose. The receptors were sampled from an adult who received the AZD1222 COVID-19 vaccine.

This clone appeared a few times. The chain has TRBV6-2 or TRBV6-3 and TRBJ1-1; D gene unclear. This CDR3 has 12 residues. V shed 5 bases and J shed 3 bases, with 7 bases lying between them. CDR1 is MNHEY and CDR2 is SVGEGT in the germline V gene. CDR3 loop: CASSGPHTEAFF. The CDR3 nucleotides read TGTGCCAGCAGTGGACCGCACACTGAAGCTTTCTTT.

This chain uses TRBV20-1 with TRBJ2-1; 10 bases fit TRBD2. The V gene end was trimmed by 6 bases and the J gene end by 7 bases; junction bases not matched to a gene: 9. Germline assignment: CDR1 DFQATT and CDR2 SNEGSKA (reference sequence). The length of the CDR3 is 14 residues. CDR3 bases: TGCAGTGCGAGTCTAGCGGGAGTTATAAATGAGCAGTTCTTC. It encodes CSASLAGVINEQFF.

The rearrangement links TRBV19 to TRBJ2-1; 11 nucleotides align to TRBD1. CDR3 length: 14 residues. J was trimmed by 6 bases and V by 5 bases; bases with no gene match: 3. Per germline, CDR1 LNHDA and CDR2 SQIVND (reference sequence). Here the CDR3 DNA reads TGTGCCAGTAGTGACGGACAGGGGGCCAATGAGCAGTTCTTC. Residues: CASSDGQGANEQFF. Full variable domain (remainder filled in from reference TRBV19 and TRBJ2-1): DGGITQSPKYLFRKEGQNVTLSCEQNLNHDAMYWYRQDPGQGLRLIYYSQIVNDFQKGDIAEGYSVSREKKESFPLTVTSAQKNPTAFYLCASSDGQGANEQFFGPGTRLTVL.

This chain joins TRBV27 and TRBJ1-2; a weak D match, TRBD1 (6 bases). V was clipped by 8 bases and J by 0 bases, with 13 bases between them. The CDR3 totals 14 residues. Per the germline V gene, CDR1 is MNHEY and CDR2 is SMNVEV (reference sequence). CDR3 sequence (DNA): TGTGCCAGCGGGTTACAGGGAGCTAACTATGGCTACACCTTC. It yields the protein CASGLQGANYGYTF.

CDR3 loop: CASSLRQMPYEQYF. The CDR3 DNA reads TGTGCCAGCAGCTTGAGACAGATGCCCTACGAGCAGTACTTC. This chain joins TRBV5-6 and TRBJ2-7; tentatively, D is TRBD1 (5 bases). V lost 1 base, J lost 2 bases, and 10 bases lay in between. Germline values: CDR1 SGHDT, CDR2 YYEEEE. The CDR3 spans 14 residues.

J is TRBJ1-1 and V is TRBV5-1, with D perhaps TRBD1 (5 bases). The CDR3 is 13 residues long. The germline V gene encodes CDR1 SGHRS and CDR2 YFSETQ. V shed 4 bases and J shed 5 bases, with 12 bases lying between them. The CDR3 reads CASSPKGTTEAFF. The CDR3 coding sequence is TGCGCCAGCAGCCCGAAGGGGACGACTGAAGCTTTCTTT.